This T cell receptor (beta chain) was sequenced during a study of blood T cell repertoires in COVID-19. Background on the study: PBMCs, B-cell-depleted T cells, or T cells were the source of the cDNA or gDNA that made up the material.

Categorization into cohorts depended on clinical history that participants reported. Germline CDR1 and CDR2: MDHEN and SYDVKM. V dropped 7 bases and J dropped 4 bases, with 17 bases sitting between them. The CDR3 spans 15 residues. Per the original data handling: For nucleated cells, counts were estimated from reference gene primer amplification. Assay: immunoSEQ multiplex PCR; the TCRdb copy retains only in-frame clones and omits some. D and trimming were read from the DNA, whereas the V and J calls and clone size are those reported in that table. The sample shows about 260,000 clones, over 80% of them seen only once.

The TCR originated in a man aged 50 or older who had been exposed to COVID-19. Sequencing used PBMCs or T cells enriched from blood (not recorded which). The rearrangement joins TRBV28 to TRBJ1-5; the D gene is possibly TRBD1 (5 bases). Here the CDR3 DNA reads TGTGCCAGCACAGGGCGTACCGGACCGAATCAGCCCCAGCATTTT. This gives the protein CASTGRTGPNQPQHF.